This paragraph covers one TCR beta chain sequence. Antigen specificity is unknown. This sample was included in a study of PD-L1 blockade in urothelial cancer. The overall study: The patients had undergone anywhere from 0 to 3 prior chemotherapy regimens. Researchers looked at the blood 3 weeks (second dose) and 6 weeks after treatment began.

This CDR3 is 16 amino acids long. V trimming: 3 bases; J trimming: 9 bases; junction bases outside the gene matches: 8. Germline values: CDR1 SEHNR, CDR2 FQNEAQ (reference sequence). TCRdb's copy holds only in-frame clones and misses some; the assay was immunoSEQ multiplex PCR. The data contain 80,000 to 130,000 clones, 91% of them seen just once; the ten biggest clones take up around 0.9%. Study results and caveats: A below-median TCR clonality in blood before treatment predicted better survival.

The sample consisted of PBMCs, taken around atezolizumab (anti-PD-L1) treatment. This chain joins TRBV7-9 and TRBJ2-1; 13 bases are a match to TRBD2. The source is an elderly woman with urothelial cancer. The CDR3: CASSFRLAGGIGEQFF. In nucleotides, the CDR3 is TGTGCCAGCAGCTTTCGACTAGCGGGAGGCATAGGTGAGCAGTTCTTC.